What follows describes a single T cell receptor (beta chain). Antigen: not known. Germline values: CDR1 MNHNS, CDR2 SASEGT. V shed 9 bases and J shed 2 bases, with 11 bases lying between them. This CDR3 comprises 13 residues. This specimen belongs to a study of T cells in Graves' hyperthyroidism and ophthalmopathy. About the research overall: The initial diagnosis was the point when peripheral blood was collected, ahead of any treatment.

Each diagnosis was grounded in clinical symptoms, serum thyroxine and TRAb, thyroid ultrasound, and orbital computed tomography. PBMCs came from about 10 ml fresh peripheral blood. Points from the study as a whole: The model foresaw ophthalmopathy a median around seven months prior to onset.

Amplification targeted TCR beta CDR3 regions from RNA transcripts. The HTBI primer set served for first-round RT-PCR of the TCR CDR3. MiXCR, applied by TCRdb to the multiplex PCR reads, yields one record per CDR3 protein. The sample contains fewer than 750,000 distinct CDR3 sequences, roughly 14% of which appear only once. Input material: blood. This chain connects TRBV6-1 to TRBJ1-5; D is perhaps TRBD1 (5 bases). This TCR was recovered from a woman aged 40-49 years with Graves' ophthalmopathy. The CDR3 bases are TGTGCCAGTCAGGGACTGCGCAATCAGCCCCAGCATTTT. It translates to CASQGLRNQPQHF.